These T cell receptor beta chains were read from a single sample in a study of beta chain features in type 1 diabetes. Assay used: immunoSEQ multiplex PCR; TCRdb lists only in-frame clones, some missing. Here the sample spans under 150,000 clones, around 9% being singletons. The source material was central memory CD4+ T cells from blood. The receptors originated from a man in his thirties or forties with type 1 diabetes. CDR3s leave out the opening cysteine and the closing phenylalanine or tryptophan. Fields, in order: V gene, clone size, D gene, J gene, CDR3 protein. The D gene is left open where the match is weak. Clone sizes are given selectively: once, few, many, or a class where the clone is expanded.

>TRBV18|-|-|TRBJ2-7
ASSDSGYEQY
>TRBV18|few|TRBD1|TRBJ1-2
ASSPPGQTNYGYT
>TRBV7-9|-|-|TRBJ1-6
ASGGLGRSPLH
>TRBV7-9|-|TRBD1|TRBJ1-6
ASSPGQLIYNSPLH
>TRBV9|-|-|TRBJ1-6
ASSVEAGSYNSPLH
>TRBV2|-|-|TRBJ2-6
ASRVGSGANVLT
>TRBV6-5|few|-|TRBJ2-5
ASSLGLGGGETQY
>TRBV12-5|few|-|TRBJ2-5
ASGSLTGGLETQY
>TRBV4-1|-|-|TRBJ2-7
ASSPQEVMHEQY
>TRBV4-2|few|TRBD2|TRBJ2-7
ASSQGLAGSYEQY
>TRBV5-1|few|-|TRBJ2-3
ASSGTSSDTQY
>TRBV6-4|few|-|TRBJ1-5
ASAQGLFQPQH
>TRBV5-6|-|TRBD1|TRBJ1-2
ASSTGTGLYGYT